Shown below are 27 T cell receptor delta chains from a single sample sequenced in a study of γδ T cells in repeated Plasmodium falciparum infection (TCRdb year 2021). Vgamma9/Vdelta2+ and Vdelta2-negative gammadelta T cell populations were flow-sorted from peripheral blood mononuclear cells for bulk TCR repertoire analysis. Libraries came from multiplex PCR. Reads for this sample came from an Illumina MiSeq. For TCRdb, the public reads were processed anew by CATT, and duplicate DNA sequences were folded into one row. The sample table contains tens of thousands of delta-chain clones; only one count was recorded for around 2% of them. The top ten constitute 24% of the sample. The sequenced sample consisted of gamma-delta T cells from blood. The receptors stem from a pool of human donors (malaria-infected and uninfected, not separated).

This clone came up many times. The protein in TCRdb stems from a much larger clone and differs at residue 14 from this DNA's translation, likely a read error; here the protein is translated from the DNA. The V and J genes are TRDV2 and TRDJ1; 12 bases fit TRDD3. This CDR3 is built from 18 residues. Germline CDR1 is GEAIGNYY and CDR2 is EKD. CDR3 sequence (DNA): TGTGCCTGTGACCCGGTACTGGGGGATACAAGAGAGACCGGTAAACTCATCTTT. It specifies CACDPVLGDTRETGKLIF.

At least ten counts were recorded for this clone. TCRdb records a much larger clone's protein for this DNA, with a difference at residue 10 that likely arises from a read error; the protein given is the translation of the DNA. The chain couples TRDV1 to TRDJ1, with D perhaps TRDD3 (6 bases). Germline CDR1 and CDR2: TSWWSYY and QGS. The CDR3 has 15 residues. V shed 5 bases and J shed 3 bases, with 16 bases lying between them. CDR3 loop: CALGTTGITADKLIF. As DNA, the CDR3 is TGTGCTCTTGGGACCACGGGGATTACGGCCGATAAACTCATCTTT.

The table lists this clone with a few counts. TCRdb records a much larger clone's protein for this DNA, with a difference at residue 15 that likely arises from a read error; the protein given is the translation of the DNA. This chain uses TRDV2 with TRDJ1; D tentatively fits TRDD2 or TRDD3 (9 bases each). TCRdb does not report a J gene; here it was assigned by matching the DNA to germline references. This CDR3 region has 19 residues. Looked up from germline, CDR1 is GEAIGNYY and CDR2 is EKD. In DNA form, the CDR3 reads TGTGCCTGTGAAGGCCTTCCTACCGGGGGATACAAGGACACCGGTAAACTCATCTTT. This sequence encodes CACEGLPTGGYKDTGKLIF.

Notes on this clone: A far larger clone is one nucleotide away, so this likely arose from a read error. At the DNA level, this CDR3 is encoded by other sequences in the same sample as well. V usage is TRDV3 and J usage is TRDJ1; D may be TRDD2 (6 bases). Matching the DNA to germline supplied the J gene, which TCRdb does not give. Germline V gene sequence: CDR1 TVYSNPD, CDR2 GDNSRS (reference sequence). CDR3 length equals 14 residues. The CDR3 loop is CAFPLPPNTDKLIF. CDR3 nucleotides: TGTGCTTTCCCCCTTCCCCCGAATACCGATAAACTCATCTTT.

In its sample, this clone was seen a few times. The protein given by TCRdb reflects a much larger clone and differs at residue 12 from this DNA's translation, likely from a read error; the protein shown is the DNA's translation. This chain links TRDV3 with TRDJ1; D is possibly TRDD3 (6 bases). TCRdb offers no J gene call, so here the DNA was matched to germline to obtain one. Trimming left V 4 bases short and J 0 bases short, with 33 bases between. From germline, CDR1 is TVYSNPD and CDR2 GDNSRS (reference sequence). This CDR3 has 20 residues. CDR3 sequence reads: CAYKTYWVATVFTYTDKLIF. The CDR3 DNA is TGTGCCTACAAAACCTACTGGGTTGCCACCGTATTCACTTACACCGATAAACTCATCTTT. The full variable domain, in which reference TRDV3 and TRDJ1 provide the parts outside the CDR3, is CDKVTQSSPDQTVASGSEVVLLCTYDTVYSNPDLFWYRIRPDYSFQFVFYGDNSRSEGADFTQGRFSVKHILTQKAFHLVISPVRTEDSATYYCAYKTYWVATVFTYTDKLIFGKGTRVTVEP.

With respect to this clone: The protein held in TCRdb is that of a much larger clone and does not match this DNA's translation at residue 3, likely because of a read error; the protein shown is translated from the DNA. This rearrangement joins TRDV1 to TRDJ1, with a possible D match to TRDD3 (6 bases). This CDR3 contains 15 residues. Per the germline V gene, CDR1 is TSWWSYY and CDR2 is QGS. This chain's CDR3 is CAHGSTYPLGDKLIF. The DNA of the CDR3 is TGTGCTCATGGGTCCACTTATCCGCTGGGGGATAAACTCATCTTT.

This clone was observed at least ten times. TCRdb's protein, taken from a much larger clone, differs from this DNA's translation at residue 8, likely owing to a read error; the protein displayed comes from the DNA. This chain uses TRDV1 with TRDJ2, with unresolved D. The CDR3 sequence is 16 residues long. The germline V and J ends were trimmed by 1 base and 6 bases, with 15 bases remaining between them. The germline V gene encodes CDR1 TSWWSYY and CDR2 QGS. The CDR3: CALGERGTRLAAQLFF. The CDR3 DNA sequence: TGTGCTCTTGGGGAACGAGGGACACGTTTAGCAGCACAACTCTTCTTT.

As concerns this clone: TCRdb records a much larger clone's protein for this DNA, with a difference at residue 12 that likely arises from a read error; the protein given is the translation of the DNA. V gene TRDV3 combines with J gene TRDJ1; TRDD3 agrees at 13 bases. TCRdb records no J gene; here it was assigned by comparing the DNA to germline. The CDR3 is 18 amino acids. With V trimmed by 1 base and J by 2 bases, 13 bases remained unmatched. Germline V lookup: CDR1 TVYSNPD, CDR2 GDNSRS (reference sequence). CDR3 in amino acids: CAFTPVLGDTEVTDKLIF. As DNA, the CDR3 is TGTGCCTTTACCCCAGTACTGGGGGATACGGAGGTGACCGATAAACTCATCTTT.

This clone occurred many times. A single base is all that separates this from a far larger clone, so a read error is likely. The sample contains more than one DNA sequence encoding this CDR3. In DNA, the CDR3 is TGTGCCTTTAGGCACCTCCCGCCGTGGGGGATAGTCTCCGATAAACTCATCTTT. Amino acids: CAFRHLPPWGIVSDKLIF. This chain joins TRDV3 and TRDJ1; TRDD3 agrees at 9 bases. Because TCRdb records no J gene, it was assigned here through a match of the DNA to germline. The CDR3 extends over 18 amino acids. Trimming removed 0 bases from V and 3 bases from J; junction bases left unmatched: 17. Germline values: CDR1 TVYSNPD, CDR2 GDNSRS (reference sequence). The variable domain in full, completed from reference TRDV3 and TRDJ1, reads CDKVTQSSPDQTVASGSEVVLLCTYDTVYSNPDLFWYRIRPDYSFQFVFYGDNSRSEGADFTQGRFSVKHILTQKAFHLVISPVRTEDSATYYCAFRHLPPWGIVSDKLIFGKGTRVTVEP.

This clone was detected only a few times. TCRdb has a much larger clone's protein, which differs at residue 3 from the translation of this DNA, likely because of a read error; what is shown is the protein translated from the DNA. The chain couples TRDV1 to TRDJ1; 8 nucleotides line up with TRDD3. The CDR3 sequence is 17 residues long. Germline V gene data show CDR1 as TSWWSYY and CDR2 as QGS. The CDR3 nucleotides read TGTGCTCCTGGGGAGAAGCCATGGGTACTGGGGGTGGATAAACTCATCTTT. It encodes CAPGEKPWVLGVDKLIF.

Notes on this clone: Only one base separates this from a far larger clonotype, so it likely reflects a read error. Other DNA sequences in this specimen translate into the identical CDR3. The chain recombines TRDV3 with TRDJ2; D possibly corresponds to TRDD3 (7 bases). Because TCRdb records no J gene, it was assigned here through a match of the DNA to germline. The CDR3 sequence is 20 residues long. V dropped 3 bases and J dropped 2 bases, with 31 bases sitting between them. Germline V lookup: CDR1 TVYSNPD, CDR2 GDNSRS (reference sequence). This chain's CDR3 is CAFLFLREHWGIRLTAQLFF. CDR3 coding DNA: TGTGCCTTCCTCTTCCTCCGGGAGCACTGGGGAATACGCTTGACAGCACAACTCTTCTTT. The full variable domain, its missing parts supplied by reference TRDV3 and TRDJ2, is CDKVTQSSPDQTVASGSEVVLLCTYDTVYSNPDLFWYRIRPDYSFQFVFYGDNSRSEGADFTQGRFSVKHILTQKAFHLVISPVRTEDSATYYCAFLFLREHWGIRLTAQLFFGKGTQLIVEP.

This clone qualifies as medium-sized. A far larger clone is off by one base, so a read error is likely. CDR3 region: CACDQLGDASWDTRQMFF. As DNA, the CDR3 is TGTGCCTGTGACCAACTGGGGGACGCCTCCTGGGACACCCGACAGATGTTTTTC. V is TRDV2 and J is TRDJ3, with TRDD3 identical over 9 bases. Germline CDR1 is GEAIGNYY and CDR2 is EKD. J gave up 0 bases and V 3 bases, and 5 bases lay outside the gene matches. The CDR3 is 18 residues long.

Note on this clone: TCRdb assigns this DNA the protein of a much larger clone, which departs from its translation at residue 13; this likely reflects a read error, and the protein shown comes from translating the DNA. The gene calls are TRDV2 and TRDJ1; TRDD3 agrees at 13 bases. Matching the DNA to germline supplied the J gene, which TCRdb does not give. V was pared by 1 base and J by 0 bases, with 13 bases of the junction left unmatched. From germline, CDR1 is GEAIGNYY and CDR2 EKD. The CDR3 extends over 20 amino acids. The CDR3 DNA sequence: TGTGCCTGTGACACGATATTACTGGGGGATACGCGGGTTTACACCGATAAACTCATCTTT. This gives the protein CACDTILLGDTRVYTDKLIF.

This clone appeared many times. The amino acid sequence in TCRdb belongs to a much larger clone and departs from this DNA's translation at residue 14, likely a sequencing read error; the sequence shown is translated from the DNA. The V gene is TRDV1, the J gene TRDJ1; possibly TRDD2 for D (6 bases). TCRdb gives no J gene; it was assigned here by matching the DNA to germline. Trimming pared 3 bases from V and 0 bases from J, leaving 32 bases between. CDR1 and CDR2 from the germline V gene are TSWWSYY and QGS. This CDR3 comprises 22 residues. CDR3 loop: CALGDAPSSLIHLTQYTDKLIF. In DNA form, the CDR3 reads TGTGCTCTTGGGGACGCCCCTTCTTCCTTAATCCACCTGACCCAGTACACCGATAAACTCATCTTT.

In its sample, this clone was seen many times. TCRdb shows a much larger clone's protein in place of this DNA's translation, and the two differ at residue 12, likely through a read error; the protein shown is translated from the DNA. The chain links TRDV2 to TRDJ1; D uncertain. No J gene is reported in TCRdb; it was inferred here by comparing the DNA with germline. This CDR3 spans 17 amino acids. The V and J ends lost 0 bases and 3 bases respectively, with 19 bases between them. The germline V gene encodes CDR1 GEAIGNYY and CDR2 EKD. The CDR3: CACDTVSSPGYADKLIF. The CDR3 DNA reads as TGTGCCTGTGACACCGTGTCCTCTCCGGGGTACGCCGATAAACTCATCTTT.

As regards this clone: Given a far larger clone just one base away, this is likely a sequencing read error. In the same sample, other DNA sequences code for this CDR3. The J gene went uncalled, whereas the V gene is TRDV3. The CDR3 spans 17 residues. Germline assignment: CDR1 TVYSNPD and CDR2 GDNSRS (reference sequence). CDR3 nucleotides: TGTGCCTTTAAATCTACGACCAGCTTTCGCGGGTACAGAAAACTCATCTTC. It yields the protein CAFKSTTSFRGYRKLIF.

This clone was detected only a few times. This sequence is one base from a far larger clone and is likely a read error. Other DNA sequences in this specimen translate into the identical CDR3. The V gene was identified as TRDV1, while no J gene was called; the table names TRDD3, a call not compared with the DNA. This CDR3 has 20 amino acids. Germline CDR1 TSWWSYY, CDR2 QGS. The CDR3 coding sequence is TGTGCTCTTGGGGAATTGGGCCCTTACTGGGGGATACCCAATCCCGATAAGCTCATCTTT. It codes for CALGELGPYWGIPNPDKLIF.

This clone has a count of ten or more. The V gene is TRDV1, the J gene TRDJ1; D unclear. The length of the CDR3 is 22 residues. Germline assignment: CDR1 TSWWSYY and CDR2 QGS. V dropped 0 bases and J dropped 0 bases, with 29 bases sitting between them. CDR3: CALGELTEWHRRKGFHTDKLIF. The CDR3 DNA sequence: TGTGCTCTTGGGGAACTTACCGAGTGGCACCGCCGAAAGGGGTTCCACACCGATAAACTCATCTTT.

Note on this clone: TCRdb's protein for this DNA is that of a much larger clone and differs from the translation at residue 13, likely a read error; the protein shown is the DNA translation. This chain joins TRDV1 and TRDJ1; D is possibly TRDD2 or TRDD3 (7 bases each). The J gene was missing in TCRdb and was found by matching the end of the DNA to germline. CDR1 is TSWWSYY and CDR2 is QGS in the germline V gene. This CDR3 is 26 amino acids long. V shed 4 bases and J shed 0 bases, with 45 bases lying between them. Here the CDR3 reads CALGGNYYPWPSSPWGSVWYTDKLIF. Here the CDR3 DNA reads TGTGCTCTTGGGGGGAACTATTACCCCTGGCCTTCCTCTCCCTGGGGGTCGGTATGGTACACCGATAAACTCATCTTT.

This clone was counted between two and nine times. The protein TCRdb gives is from a much larger clone and does not agree with this DNA's translation at residue 15, likely a read error; the protein shown here comes from the DNA. The chain recombines TRDV1 with TRDJ1; TRDD3 is a possible D gene (6 bases). The CDR3 contains 20 residues. Trimming removed 0 bases from V and 3 bases from J, with 26 bases in between. In germline, CDR1 is TSWWSYY, CDR2 QGS. In nucleotides, the CDR3 is TGTGCTCTTGGGGAACTTCAGGTCCGGGGATGCCCCTATTACCCCGATAAACTCATCTTT. It yields the protein CALGELQVRGCPYYPDKLIF.

This clone appeared a few times. TCRdb has a much larger clone's protein, which differs at residue 12 from the translation of this DNA, likely because of a read error; what is shown is the protein translated from the DNA. The J gene is TRDJ1, the V gene TRDV2; tentative D call: TRDD3 (6 bases). TCRdb supplies no J gene; here it was assigned by aligning the nucleotide sequence to germline. The germline CDR1 and CDR2 sequences are GEAIGNYY and EKD. The CDR3 sequence is 17 residues long. V was shortened by 3 bases and J by 3 bases, with 22 bases between the two germline ends. CDR3 loop: CACDYVLRAGDSDKLIF. CDR3 nucleotides: TGTGCCTGTGACTACGTACTGCGCGCTGGGGATTCCGATAAACTCATCTTT.

The chain is built from TRDV2 and TRDJ1; 10 bases match TRDD3. Assignment of the J gene here rests on matching the DNA to germline, because TCRdb gives none. Trimming at V came to 0 bases and at J to 1 base, leaving 13 bases not matched to a gene. From germline, CDR1 is GEAIGNYY and CDR2 EKD. This CDR3 contains 19 residues. The CDR3, as DNA: TGTGCCTGTGACACCGGTTCCTTACTGGGGGATCCTTTCACCGATAAACTCATCTTT. Translation: CACDTGSLLGDPFTDKLIF.

Of note for this clone: It is likely a read error: a sequence one base away is far more abundant. The sample has other DNA sequences that encode this CDR3 too. This sequence joins TRDV1 and TRDJ1; 8 nucleotides agree with TRDD3. No J segment appears in TCRdb, so it was assigned here by matching the sequence to germline. The CDR3 spans 22 residues. Germline-derived CDR1 and CDR2 are TSWWSYY and QGS. CDR3 DNA sequence: TGCGCTCTTGGGGAGCCCAATACAGCTCGGATACTGGGGGTCCTCCTGCCCGATAAACTCATCTTT. This codes for CALGEPNTARILGVLLPDKLIF.

This clone was counted ten times or more. A far larger clone is off by one base, so a read error is likely. The same CDR3 is also encoded by other DNA sequences in this sample. The rearrangement uses TRDV2 and TRDJ1; 10 bases match TRDD3. The J gene, left out of TCRdb, was set here by checking the DNA against germline. The CDR3 is 19 amino acids. The germline V gene has CDR1 GEAIGNYY and CDR2 EKD. V lost 0 bases to trimming and J lost 0 bases; unmatched junction nucleotides: 12. The CDR3 DNA is TGTGCCTGTGACACCGTGGGGGGGATACGCCGGCACCACACCGATAAACTCATCTTT. This encodes CACDTVGGIRRHHTDKLIF.

Regarding this clone: The TCRdb protein comes from a much larger clone and disagrees with this DNA's translation at residue 10, likely due to a read error; the protein given here is derived from the DNA. The V call is TRDV2, the J call TRDJ1; 10 nucleotides line up with TRDD3. The J gene is not listed in TCRdb, so it was assigned here from a DNA match to germline. V lost 4 bases, J lost 5 bases, and 12 bases stayed unmatched. The germline CDR1 and CDR2 sequences are GEAIGNYY and EKD. CDR3 length: 16 amino acids. CDR3 loop: CACEKMGDTPKDKLIF. The CDR3 region has the DNA TGTGCCTGTGAGAAGATGGGGGATACCCCGAAGGATAAACTCATCTTT.

This clone was detected only a few times. The translation of this DNA and the TCRdb protein of a much larger clone differ at residue 11, probably owing to a read error; the protein shown here is translated from the DNA. J is TRDJ1 and V is TRDV2; 7 bases map to TRDD3. TCRdb records no J gene; here it was assigned by comparing the DNA to germline. The length of the CDR3 is 15 residues. CDR1 is GEAIGNYY and CDR2 is EKD in the germline V gene. The CDR3 DNA follows: TGTGCCTGTCGCTGGGGGGGTCCGTACACCGAGAAACTCATCTTT. This codes for CACRWGGPYTEKLIF.

Concerning this clone itself: A far bigger clonotype differs at one base, so this is likely a read error. This same CDR3 is encoded by further DNA sequences in the sample. The chain links TRDV3 to TRDJ1, with D maybe TRDD1 (5 bases). The J gene, not given by TCRdb, was assigned here from a germline match of the nucleotide sequence. Germline CDR1 is TVYSNPD and CDR2 is GDNSRS (reference sequence). Trimming removed 3 bases at V and 6 bases at J, with 20 bases between. The CDR3 runs to 14 residues. In DNA, the CDR3 is TGTGCCTTCCGATCACTTTCCCATAGTAATAAACTCATCTTT. It specifies CAFRSLSHSNKLIF.